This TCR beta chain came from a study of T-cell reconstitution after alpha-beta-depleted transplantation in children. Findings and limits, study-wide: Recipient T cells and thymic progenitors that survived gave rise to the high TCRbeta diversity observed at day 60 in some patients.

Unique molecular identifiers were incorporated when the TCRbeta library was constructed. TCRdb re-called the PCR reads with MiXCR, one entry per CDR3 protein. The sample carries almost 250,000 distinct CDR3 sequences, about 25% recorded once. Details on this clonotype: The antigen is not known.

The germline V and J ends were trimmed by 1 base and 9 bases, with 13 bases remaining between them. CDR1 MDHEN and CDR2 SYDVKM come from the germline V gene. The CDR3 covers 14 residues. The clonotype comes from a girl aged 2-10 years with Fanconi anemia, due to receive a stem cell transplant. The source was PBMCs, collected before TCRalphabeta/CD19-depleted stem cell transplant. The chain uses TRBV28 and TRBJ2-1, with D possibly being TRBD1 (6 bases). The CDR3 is CASSLYGGPGEQFF. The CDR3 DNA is TGTGCCAGCAGTTTATATGGGGGCCCTGGTGAGCAGTTCTTC.